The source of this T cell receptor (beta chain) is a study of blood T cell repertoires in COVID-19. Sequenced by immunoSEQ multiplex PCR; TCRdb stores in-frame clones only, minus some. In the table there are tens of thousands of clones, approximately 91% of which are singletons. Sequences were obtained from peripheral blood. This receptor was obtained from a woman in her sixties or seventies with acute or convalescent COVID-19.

The CDR3: CASSQTRADTQYF. The CDR3 region has the DNA TGTGCCAGCAGCCAGACTAGGGCAGATACGCAGTATTTT. The chain joins TRBV5-6 to TRBJ2-3, with D perhaps TRBD2 (6 bases). The germline V gene has CDR1 SGHDT and CDR2 YYEEEE. The CDR3 sequence is 13 residues long. V was cut by 4 bases and J by 4 bases, with 10 bases left in between.